This TCR beta chain comes out of a study of monozygotic twins with inflammatory bowel disease. General study results and limits: Clonotype overlap with others was lower in IBD patients than in healthy twins, a difference that was greatest with disease activity. The data gave no support to a single strong IBD-associated signal or clonotype. Those with IBD had lower TCRbeta diversity (inverse Simpson) than their healthy co-twins did.

About this clonotype: The antigen is undetermined.

CDR1 and CDR2 from the germline V gene are LGHDT and YNNKEL (reference sequence). This CDR3 contains 15 residues. Two rounds of nested PCR, of 16 and 9 cycles, were run on TCRalpha and TCRbeta cDNA. TCRdb reprocessed the 5' RACE reads and reports one entry per CDR3 protein, with no DNA. The sample holds under 150,000 distinct CDR3 sequences. Material: blood. The TCR sequence derives from a human donor with ulcerative colitis or Crohn's disease, or a healthy co-twin of an affected twin (not recorded which). V usage is TRBV3-1 and J usage is TRBJ1-2; TCRdb names TRBD1, which stays unverified in the absence of DNA. This CDR3 reads CASSPLDRPNYGYTF.